The clone carrying this T cell receptor (beta chain) has a handful of counts. No antigen is known for it. CDR1 and CDR2 (germline): MNHNS, SASEGT. There are 15 residues in the CDR3. V lost 6 bases, J lost 4 bases, and 7 bases stayed unmatched. MiXCR, applied by TCRdb to the RT-PCR reads, yields one record per CDR3 protein. This sample has under 750,000 distinct CDR3 sequences, with around 11% found just once. This sample was taken from a study of response to subunit inactivated influenza vaccine. Overall study findings and caveats: Seasonal influenza vaccination, on each occasion, was suggested by the authors to recruit few new T cells.

This clonotype was sampled from a man aged 45 to 65 who received an inactivated influenza vaccine. This specimen consisted of PBMCs from blood, obtained on the day of vaccination. This chain connects TRBV6-1 to TRBJ2-2; the match to TRBD1 covers 8 bases. Here the CDR3 DNA reads TGTGCCAGCAGCATGGACAGGGCCCCCACCGGGGAGCTGTTTTTT. This translates into CASSMDRAPTGELFF.